Sequencing of this T cell receptor beta chain was carried out in a study of blood T cell repertoires in COVID-19. Study in general: Some COVID-19 samples were acute and others convalescent; all came from the United States, Italy and Spain. Sample material is recorded as cDNA or gDNA derived from T cells, B-cell-depleted T cells, or PBMCs.

The repertoire was sequenced with immunoSEQ multiplex PCR; TCRdb's copy has only in-frame clones and lacks some. The table includes 300,000 or so clones, just over 85% detected once. Germline CDR1 and CDR2: LNHNV and YYDKDF (reference sequence). V dropped 4 bases and J dropped 1; count of bases not matched to a gene: 5. CDR3 length: 15 residues. This clone showed up just once. Participants spanned ages about 18 to 95 years and resided in about two dozen US areas. Clinical histories supplied by participants themselves formed the basis of cohort assignment. The genes are TRBV15 and TRBJ2-3, with TRBD1 identical over 7 bases. This clonotype was sampled from a woman aged 40 to 55 with acute COVID-19. Sequenced input: PBMCs or T cells enriched from blood (not recorded which). The CDR3 sequence: CATSMRTGGTDTQYF. For the CDR3, the DNA is TGTGCCACCAGCATGAGGACAGGTGGCACAGATACGCAGTATTTT.